This T cell receptor (beta chain) was identified during a study of glioma-infiltrating T cells. As concerns this clonotype: What it binds is not known.

The iRepertoire nested amplicon-rescue multiplex PCR amplified TCR alpha and beta CDR3s from RNA. For one-step reverse transcription and amplification, about 85-400 ng of tissue mRNA or PBMC total RNA was used. TCRdb analysed the multiplex PCR reads with MiXCR anew, one entry per CDR3 protein. The sample has about 130,000 distinct CDR3 sequences, about 25% seen once; the top ten hold 27%. CDR3 size: 18 residues. Looked up from germline, CDR1 is SQVTM and CDR2 is ANQGSEA. V was trimmed by 0 bases and J by 0 bases, leaving 15 bases between them. General study results and limits: CDR3 overlap between tissue and blood was very small. Tissue-blood divergence was below expectation in non-neoplastic patients, above in gliomas.

The chain links TRBV29-1 to TRBJ2-6, with D possibly matching TRBD2 (5 bases). Source material: glioma tissue, nonneoplastic brain tissue, or PBMCs (not recorded which). This sequence was found in a human donor with low-grade glioma or glioblastoma, undergoing nonglioma brain surgery, or in good health (not recorded which). The CDR3 reads CSVEDRGKKTSGANVLTF. CDR3 bases: TGCAGCGTTGAAGATCGAGGGAAGAAGACCTCTGGGGCCAACGTCCTGACTTTC.